This T cell receptor beta chain was identified in a study of blood T cell repertoires in COVID-19. The overall study: The analysed material was cDNA or gDNA that came from T cells, B-cell-depleted T cells, or PBMCs.

Participants, 18 to 89 years old, spanned under 25 US areas. Original analysis: Nucleated cell counts were estimated from reference gene primer amplification. The protocol was immunoSEQ multiplex PCR, while the TCRdb copy is restricted to in-frame clones and leaves out a portion. V, J and clone size are taken as reported in that table, and D and trimming were inferred from the DNA itself. This sample carries hundreds of thousands of clones, around 82% of them seen once, and the ten largest clones take over 7%. This CDR3 region has 17 residues. V was pared by 4 bases and J by 0 bases, with 16 bases between. Germline V gene lookup returns CDR1 LNHDA and CDR2 SQIVND (reference sequence). This clone has a count of ten or more.

J is TRBJ1-5 and V is TRBV19; D ambiguous. The receptor comes from a woman between 35 and 50 years old with acute COVID-19. The material sequenced was PBMCs or T cells enriched from blood (not recorded which). The CDR3, as DNA: TGTGCCAGTAGTAGCCTCGATCACAGTTATAGCAATCAGCCCCAGCATTTT. Residues: CASSSLDHSYSNQPQHF.